This T cell receptor beta chain was profiled in a study of blood T cell repertoires in COVID-19 (dated by TCRdb to 2020 to 2021). Describing the broader study: Collaborator samples came from the United States, Italy and Spain and covered acute and convalescent phases of COVID-19. The repertoires were released in a freely available public database meant as a resource for research on the immune response to SARS-CoV-2. The prospective study material was composed of cDNA or gDNA derived from T cells, B-cell-depleted T cells, or PBMCs. Samples came from the ongoing ImmuneRACE study (first 160 participants) plus 1,254 subjects from 6 global collaborators. The dataset comprised deeply sampled blood TCRbeta repertoires from subjects exposed to, actively infected with, or recovered from COVID-19. Where available, HLA class I and class II types were taken from metadata supplied by the sample provider and were not determined by assay-based typing. Nearly every sample came with metadata listing a de-identified subject ID, COVID-19 status, age in years and sex. Paper-wide results and their limitations: The quantity of clinical and demographic metadata differed by source and by participant and was supplied without curation.

Whole blood was collected in K2EDTA tubes by collaborating institutions according to the institutions' own protocols. For TCRbeta analysis, collaborators shipped samples in one of three forms: frozen whole blood, isolated PBMCs, or DNA extracted from either of those sample types. Trimming costs V 5 bases and J 5 bases, and their ends lie 15 bases apart. The CDR3, cysteine through phenylalanine, is 14 amino acids long. The kept DNA is CDR3 alone, 42 bases in frame from the first base. CDR1 and CDR2 are drawn from the germline V gene (reference sequence): GTSNPN, SVGIG. The immunoSEQ Assay, a bias-controlled multiplex PCR, was used to amplify TCRbeta CDR3 regions from genomic DNA. The source study handled its data this way. The number of nucleated cells in each sample was estimated from the amplification of reference gene primers within the assay. Sequence reads were collapsed and filtered to measure the absolute abundance of every unique TCRbeta CDR3 rearrangement. For each sample, productive Simpson clonality was calculated as the square root of Simpson's diversity index over productive rearrangements. Drawn from immuneACCESS, this table holds only the in-frame rearrangements with V and J called that TCRdb kept. Clones are partly lost; checked studies trace under half to an unresolved V gene and leave the rest unexplained. V and J calls and clone size are those listed in that table; D and trimming were worked out from the DNA. The sample table shows some 45,000 clones, and approximately 85% are seen once. 30% to 35% of the sample rests with the top ten.

On this clone: This clone's antigen is unknown. There are no base qualities to consult, and no much larger clone falls within one base.

The sequence is built from TRBV30 and TRBJ2-2; the D gene is possibly TRBD1, with 5 bases matching. The specimen sequenced was peripheral blood. The sequence was collected from a woman of 80 years or more with acute or convalescent COVID-19. This receptor carries the CDR3 CAWRPQGQTGELFF. The DNA reads TGTGCCTGGCGCCCCCAGGGCCAGACCGGGGAGCTGTTTTTT.